This TCR beta chain was identified during a study of naive and memory T cell subsets. Broader study findings: TCR transcript changes with activation or differentiation may affect this RNA method.

This clonotype is labeled medium-sized (0.01 to 0.1%). Its matching antigen is unknown. The CDR3 is 16 amino acids. CDR1 and CDR2 (germline): SGHRS, YFSETQ. After removal of 0 bases from V and 4 bases from J, the junction contained 4 bases not matched to a gene. A UMI-containing oligonucleotide was joined by 3' ligation to the TCR cDNA template. Adult healthy volunteers gave 2.5 ml peripheral blood for whole-blood RNA. Input was about 1 to 1,100 ng of DNase-treated total RNA without cell sorting. Amplification of ligated cDNA took four PCR rounds with SP2 and nested alpha and beta constant primers. Blood and skin TCR RNA was reverse transcribed with alpha and beta constant primers. TCRdb processed the 5' RACE reads anew with MiXCR; each CDR3 protein has one entry. The repertoire holds 30,000 or so distinct CDR3 sequences, with approximately 16% as singletons.

The chain recombines TRBV5-1 with TRBJ2-1; 10 bases line up with TRBD2. This sequence originates from a female donor in good health. CDR3 amino acids: CASSLVPSGGYNEQFF. The CDR3 region has the DNA TGCGCCAGCAGCTTGGTGCCTAGCGGGGGATACAATGAGCAGTTCTTC.